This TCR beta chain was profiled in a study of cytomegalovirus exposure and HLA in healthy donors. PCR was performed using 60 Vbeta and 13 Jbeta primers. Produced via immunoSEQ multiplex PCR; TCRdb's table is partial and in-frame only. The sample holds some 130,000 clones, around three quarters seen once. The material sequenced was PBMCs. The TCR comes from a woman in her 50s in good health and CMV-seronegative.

In nucleotides, the CDR3 is TGTGCCAGTAGACAGGGAACGTTTAGTAGCACTGAAGCTTTCTTT. Protein: CASRQGTFSSTEAFF. The rearrangement links TRBV19 to TRBJ1-1; a possible D gene is TRBD1 (6 bases). V lost 6 bases, J lost 4 bases, and 18 bases lay in between. Germline V gene sequence: CDR1 LNHDA, CDR2 SQIVND (reference sequence). The CDR3 runs 15 residues.